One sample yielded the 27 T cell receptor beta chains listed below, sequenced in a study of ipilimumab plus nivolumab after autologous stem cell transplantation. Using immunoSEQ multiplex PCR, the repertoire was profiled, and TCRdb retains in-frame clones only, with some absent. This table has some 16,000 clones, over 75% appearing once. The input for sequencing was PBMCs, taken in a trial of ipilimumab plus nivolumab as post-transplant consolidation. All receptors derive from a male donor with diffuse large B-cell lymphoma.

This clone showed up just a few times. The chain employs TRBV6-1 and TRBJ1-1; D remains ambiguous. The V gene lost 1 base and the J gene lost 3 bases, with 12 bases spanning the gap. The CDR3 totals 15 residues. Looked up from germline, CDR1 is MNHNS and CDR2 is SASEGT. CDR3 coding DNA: TGTGCCAGCAGTGAAGGCGCCAACGGTCACACTGAAGCTTTCTTT. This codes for CASSEGANGHTEAFF.

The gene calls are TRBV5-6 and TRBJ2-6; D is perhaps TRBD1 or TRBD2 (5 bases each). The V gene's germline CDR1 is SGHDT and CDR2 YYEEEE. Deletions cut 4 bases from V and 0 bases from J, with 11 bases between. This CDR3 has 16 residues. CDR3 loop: CASSRGPPSGANVLTF. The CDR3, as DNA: TGTGCCAGCAGCCGGGGACCGCCCTCTGGGGCCAACGTCCTGACTTTC.

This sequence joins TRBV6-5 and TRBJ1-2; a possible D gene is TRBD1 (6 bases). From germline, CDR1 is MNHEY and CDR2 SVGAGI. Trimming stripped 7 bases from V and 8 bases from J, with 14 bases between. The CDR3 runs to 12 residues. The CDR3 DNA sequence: TGTGCCAGCACCAGAGGACAGAAAGGCTACACCTTC. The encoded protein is CASTRGQKGYTF.

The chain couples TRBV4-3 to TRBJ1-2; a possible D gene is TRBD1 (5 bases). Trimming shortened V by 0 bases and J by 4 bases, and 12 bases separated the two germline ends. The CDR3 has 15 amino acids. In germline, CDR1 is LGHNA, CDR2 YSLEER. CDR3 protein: CASSQDGRGGYGYTF. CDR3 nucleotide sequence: TGCGCCAGCAGCCAAGATGGTAGGGGAGGCTATGGCTACACCTTC.

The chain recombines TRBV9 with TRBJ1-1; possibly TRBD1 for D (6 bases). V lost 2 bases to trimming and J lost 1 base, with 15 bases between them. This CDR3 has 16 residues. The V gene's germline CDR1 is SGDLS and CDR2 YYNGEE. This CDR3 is CASSVSGGRENTEAFF. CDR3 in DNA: TGTGCCAGCAGCGTTTCGGGGGGCAGGGAGAACACTGAAGCTTTCTTT.

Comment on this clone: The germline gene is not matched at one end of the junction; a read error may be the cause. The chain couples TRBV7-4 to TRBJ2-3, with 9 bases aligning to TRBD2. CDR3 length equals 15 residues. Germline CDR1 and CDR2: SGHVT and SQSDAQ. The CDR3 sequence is CASSLAGLKPDTQYF. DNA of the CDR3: TGTGCCAGCAGCCTAGCGGGGCTTAAACCAGATACGCAGTATTTT. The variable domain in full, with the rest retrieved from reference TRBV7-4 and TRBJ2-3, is GAGVSQSPRYKVAKRGRDVALRCDSISGHVTLYWYRQTLGQGSEVLTYSQSDAQRDKSGRPSGRFSAERPERSVSTLKIQRTEQGDSAVYLCASSLAGLKPDTQYFGPGTRLTVL.

For the CDR3, the DNA is TGTGCCAGCAGCTTAGCACTAGCGGGAGGTTCGCACACCGGGGAGCTGTTTTTT. Amino acids: CASSLALAGGSHTGELFF. V usage is TRBV7-9 and J usage is TRBJ2-2, with 12 nucleotides matching TRBD2. The junction had 5 bases not matched to a gene; V was cut back by 0 bases and J by 3 bases. Germline CDR1 is SEHNR and CDR2 is FQNEAQ (reference sequence). CDR3 length equals 18 residues.

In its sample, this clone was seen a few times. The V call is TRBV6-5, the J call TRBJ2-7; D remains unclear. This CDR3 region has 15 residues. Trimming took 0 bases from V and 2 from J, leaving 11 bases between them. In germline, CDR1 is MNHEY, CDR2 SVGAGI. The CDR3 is CASSYSKQRAYEQYF. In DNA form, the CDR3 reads TGTGCCAGCAGTTACTCGAAACAGAGAGCCTACGAGCAGTACTTC.

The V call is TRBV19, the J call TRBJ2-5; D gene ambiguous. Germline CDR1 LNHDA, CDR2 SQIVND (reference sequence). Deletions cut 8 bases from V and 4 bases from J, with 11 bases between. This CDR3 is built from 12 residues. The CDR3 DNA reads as TGTGCCAGTCGACATTTGGGAGAGACCCAGTACTTC. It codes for CASRHLGETQYF.

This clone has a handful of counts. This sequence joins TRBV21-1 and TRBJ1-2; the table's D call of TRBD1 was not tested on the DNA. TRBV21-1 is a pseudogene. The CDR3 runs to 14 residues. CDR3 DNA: TGTGCCAGCAGCGAACAGCTATATAACTATGGCTACACCTTC. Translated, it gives CASSEQLYNYGYTF.

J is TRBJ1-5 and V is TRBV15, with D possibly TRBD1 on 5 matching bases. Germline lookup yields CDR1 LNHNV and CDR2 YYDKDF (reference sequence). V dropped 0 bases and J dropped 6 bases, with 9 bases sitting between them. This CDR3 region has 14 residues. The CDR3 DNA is TGTGCCACCAGCAGAGACGACAGTGGTCAGCCCCAGCATTTT. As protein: CATSRDDSGQPQHF.

CDR3 loop: CASSLKGRRYEQYF. The CDR3, as DNA: TGTGCCAGCAGCTTGAAGGGGAGAAGGTACGAGCAGTACTTC. The chain carries TRBV5-6 and TRBJ2-7; perhaps D is TRBD1 or TRBD2 (5 bases each). CDR1 is SGHDT, CDR2 YYEEEE, per germline. With 1 base removed from V and 4 bases from J, the gap between germline ends came to 12 bases. The CDR3 is 14 residues long.

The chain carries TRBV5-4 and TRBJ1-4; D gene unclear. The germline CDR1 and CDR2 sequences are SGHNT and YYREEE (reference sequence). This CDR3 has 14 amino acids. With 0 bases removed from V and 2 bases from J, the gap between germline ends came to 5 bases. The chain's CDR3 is CASSLGATNEKLFF. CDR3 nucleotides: TGTGCCAGCAGCTTGGGAGCCACTAATGAAAAACTGTTTTTT.

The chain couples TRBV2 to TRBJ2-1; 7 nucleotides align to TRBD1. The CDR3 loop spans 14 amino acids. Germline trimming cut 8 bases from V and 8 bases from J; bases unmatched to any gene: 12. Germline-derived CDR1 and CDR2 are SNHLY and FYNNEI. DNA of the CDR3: TGTGCCAGCCGCTGGGACAGACAAGGGGATGAGCAGTTCTTC. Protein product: CASRWDRQGDEQFF. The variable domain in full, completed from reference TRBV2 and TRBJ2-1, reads EPEVTQTPSHQVTQMGQEVILRCVPISNHLYFYWYRQILGQKVEFLVSFYNNEISEKSEIFDDQFSVERPDGSNFTLKIRSTKLEDSAMYFCASRWDRQGDEQFFGPGTRLTVL.

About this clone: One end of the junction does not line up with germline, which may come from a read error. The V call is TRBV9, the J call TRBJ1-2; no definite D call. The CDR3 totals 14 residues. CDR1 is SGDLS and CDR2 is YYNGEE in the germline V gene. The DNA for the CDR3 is TGTGCCAGCAGCGTAGCTGGCGCTAATTATGGCTACACCTTC. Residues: CASSVAGANYGYTF.

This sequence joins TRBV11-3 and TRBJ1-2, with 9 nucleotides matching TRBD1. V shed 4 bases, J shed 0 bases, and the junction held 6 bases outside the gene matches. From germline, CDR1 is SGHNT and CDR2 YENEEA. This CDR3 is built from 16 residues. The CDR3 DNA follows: TGTGCCAGCAGCTCTGGGACAGGGCGAGCTAACTATGGCTACACCTTC. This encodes CASSSGTGRANYGYTF.

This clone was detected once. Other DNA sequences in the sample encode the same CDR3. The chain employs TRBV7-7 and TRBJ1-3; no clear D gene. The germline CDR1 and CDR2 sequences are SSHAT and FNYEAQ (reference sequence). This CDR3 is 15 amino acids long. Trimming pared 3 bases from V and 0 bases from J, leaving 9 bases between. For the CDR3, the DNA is TGTGCCAGCAGCTTGTCACTGAACTCTGGAAACACCATATATTTT. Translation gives CASSLSLNSGNTIYF.

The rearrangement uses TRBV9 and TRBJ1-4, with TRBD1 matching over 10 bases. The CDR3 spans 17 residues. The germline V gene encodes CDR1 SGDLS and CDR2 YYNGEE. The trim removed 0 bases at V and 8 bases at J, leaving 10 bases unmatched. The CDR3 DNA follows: TGTGCCAGCAGCGTAGGACAGGGGGCCCGATGGTTGGAAAAACTGTTTTTT. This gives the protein CASSVGQGARWLEKLFF.

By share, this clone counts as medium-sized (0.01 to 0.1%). CDR3 residues: CASSLERGGDSYEQYF. The CDR3 nucleotides read TGCGCCAGCAGCTTGGAGCGCGGGGGGGACTCCTACGAGCAGTACTTC. The chain is built from TRBV5-1 and TRBJ2-7; TRBD2 matches 9 bases. The germline CDR1 and CDR2 sequences are SGHRS and YFSETQ. The ends lost 0 bases at V and 0 bases at J; junction bases unmatched: 4. The CDR3 is 16 amino acids. Looking up the rest from reference TRBV5-1 and TRBJ2-7 gives the full variable domain: KAGVTQTPRYLIKTRGQQVTLSCSPISGHRSVSWYQQTPGQGLQFLFEYFSETQRNKGNFPGRFSGRQFSNSRSEMNVSTLELGDSALYLCASSLERGGDSYEQYFGPGTRLTVT.

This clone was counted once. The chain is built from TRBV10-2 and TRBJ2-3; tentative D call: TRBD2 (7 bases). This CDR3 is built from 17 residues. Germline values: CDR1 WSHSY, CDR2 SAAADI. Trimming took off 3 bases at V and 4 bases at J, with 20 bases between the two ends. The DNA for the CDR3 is TGCGCCAGCAGTGATGTGCGGGGGCCCCTCTCTCCAGATACGCAGTATTTT. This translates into CASSDVRGPLSPDTQYF.

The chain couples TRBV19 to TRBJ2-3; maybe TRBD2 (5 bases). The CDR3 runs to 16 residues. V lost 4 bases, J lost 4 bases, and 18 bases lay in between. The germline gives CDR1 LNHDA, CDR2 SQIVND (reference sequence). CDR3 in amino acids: CASSKRTLLDADTQYF. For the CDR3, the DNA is TGTGCCAGTAGTAAAAGGACTCTATTGGATGCAGATACGCAGTATTTT.

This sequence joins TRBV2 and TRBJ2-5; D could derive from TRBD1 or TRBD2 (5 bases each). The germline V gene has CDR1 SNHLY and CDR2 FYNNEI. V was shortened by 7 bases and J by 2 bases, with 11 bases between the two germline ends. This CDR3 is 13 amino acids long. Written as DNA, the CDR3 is TGTGCCAGCACCCGGGGCGAACAAGAGACCCAGTACTTC. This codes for CASTRGEQETQYF.

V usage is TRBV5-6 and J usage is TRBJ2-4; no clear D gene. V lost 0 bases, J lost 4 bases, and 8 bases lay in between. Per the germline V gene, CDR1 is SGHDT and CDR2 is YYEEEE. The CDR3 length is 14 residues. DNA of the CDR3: TGTGCCAGCAGCTTGGCCAGGTCGAAAAACATTCAGTACTTC. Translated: CASSLARSKNIQYF.

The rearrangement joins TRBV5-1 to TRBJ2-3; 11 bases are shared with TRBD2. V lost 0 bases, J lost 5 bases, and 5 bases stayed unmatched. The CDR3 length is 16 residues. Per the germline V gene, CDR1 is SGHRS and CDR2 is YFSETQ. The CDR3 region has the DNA TGCGCCAGCAGCTTGGATAGTCTAGCGGGAGGAGATACGCAGTATTTT. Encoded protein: CASSLDSLAGGDTQYF.

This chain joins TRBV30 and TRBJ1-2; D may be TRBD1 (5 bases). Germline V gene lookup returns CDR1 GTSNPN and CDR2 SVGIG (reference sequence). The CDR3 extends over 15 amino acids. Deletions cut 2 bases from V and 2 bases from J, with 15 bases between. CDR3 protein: CAWSPPGRENYGYTF. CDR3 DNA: TGTGCCTGGAGTCCACCGGGACGGGAAAACTATGGCTACACCTTC. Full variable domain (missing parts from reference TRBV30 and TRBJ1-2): SQTIHQWPATLVQPVGSPLSLECTVEGTSNPNLYWYRQAAGRGLQLLFYSVGIGQISSEVPQNLSASRPQDRQFILSSKKLLLSDSGFYLCAWSPPGRENYGYTFGSGTRLTVV.

The CDR3 here is CASIYWTGDTQYF. In DNA form, the CDR3 reads TGTGCCAGCATTTATTGGACGGGAGATACGCAGTATTTT. The chain is built from TRBV2 and TRBJ2-3; D unclear. V dropped 7 bases and J dropped 5 bases, with 13 bases sitting between them. The CDR3 runs 13 residues. Germline V gives CDR1 SNHLY, CDR2 FYNNEI.

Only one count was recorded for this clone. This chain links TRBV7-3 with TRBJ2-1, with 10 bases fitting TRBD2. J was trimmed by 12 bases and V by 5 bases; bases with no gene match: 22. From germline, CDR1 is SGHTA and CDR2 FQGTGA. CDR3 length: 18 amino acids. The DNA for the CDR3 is TGTGCCAGCAGCCCAACCGACAGACTAGCGGGTCAGGGTAGCGGGCAGTTCTTC. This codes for CASSPTDRLAGQGSGQFF.